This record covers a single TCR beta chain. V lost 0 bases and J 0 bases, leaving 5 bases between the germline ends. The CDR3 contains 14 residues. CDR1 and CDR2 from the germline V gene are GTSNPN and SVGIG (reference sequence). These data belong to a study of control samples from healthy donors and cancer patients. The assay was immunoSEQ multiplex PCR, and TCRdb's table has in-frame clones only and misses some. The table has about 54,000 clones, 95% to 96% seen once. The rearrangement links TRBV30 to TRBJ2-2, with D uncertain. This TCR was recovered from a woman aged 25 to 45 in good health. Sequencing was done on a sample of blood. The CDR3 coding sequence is TGTGCCTGGAGTGTAGCTACGAACACCGGGGAGCTGTTTTTT. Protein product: CAWSVATNTGELFF.